What follows is one T cell receptor (beta chain) and its context. Its antigen is currently not known. Nothing much larger sits one base from this clone, and base qualities are not available. The intended sense of this specimen's time point label: baseline before first vaccination. The vaccinee samples were drawn from two UK trials, COV001 and COV002, one of which was a single-blind randomized controlled phase 2/3 trial testing AZD1222 (ChAdOx1 nCoV-19) in healthy adults. Trial participant PBMC samples were collected at day 0 and day 28 after the second dose for TCRbeta chain sequencing. V is clipped by 4 bases and J by 3 bases, and the sequence between their germline boundaries is 12 bases long. The CDR3 contains 13 residues, cysteine and phenylalanine counted. Only the CDR3 DNA stays, 39 bases, in frame from base 1. The germline V gene provides CDR1 SQVTM and CDR2 ANQGSEA. The CDR3 regions of human TCRbeta chains were analyzed by immunosequencing. The paper's data handling went like this. Repertoire TCRs were matched against a reference library of SARS-CoV-2-specific TCRs generated with the MIRA antigen-specificity platform. Breadth was defined as the fraction of unique TCRs that were SARS-CoV-2-associated, and depth was defined as the fraction of total T cells that were SARS-CoV-2-associated. Using the MIRA data, each spike-specific TCR was mapped to the spike region that the TCR reacts to and placed in a CD4 or CD8 class. Log10-transformed breadth and depth values were compared by one-way ANOVA with Sidak's multiple comparisons tests. TCRdb limited this immuneACCESS table to in-frame rearrangements with V and J called. A share of clones is missing; checked studies link under half to unresolved V genes, and the rest is unexplained. V and J calls and clone size are those listed in that table; D and trimming were worked out from the DNA. Counted in this sample were about 210,000 clones; around 92% of them appeared once. Approximately 1.4% of the sample lies in the top ten.

The data are from a study of T cell responses to AZD1222 COVID-19 vaccine listed by TCRdb under 2021. With regard to the full study: Because spike-specific TCR depth and breadth did not differ between the two schedules, AZD1222 recipients who got a second dose at roughly 4 weeks were pooled with those who got a second dose at roughly 12 weeks. TCR sequencing was performed for about 250 trial participants, of whom around 200 were given two doses of AZD1222 and approximately 25 were given two doses of MenACWY control vaccine. Trial participants were enrolled into age subgroups of 18-55, 56-69 and 70-plus years, which contained roughly 150, 30 and 60 TCR-sequenced participants, respectively. Findings and caveats that apply to the study as a whole: Because no day 14 peak-response samples were available, repertoires were characterized only after the peak T cell response. Spike-specific TCR breadth and depth rose significantly after two AZD1222 doses compared with day 0 and with MenACWY recipients. Conclusions about previously exposed vaccinees were limited because only six or seven AZD1222 recipients were SARS-CoV-2 seropositive at baseline. In the small 56-69-year group, the increase in depth fell short of significance, most likely because of low power. Vaccine-associated CD4 TCRs spanned the whole spike protein, with dominant responses in regions 160-218 and 743-854. Participants were mostly white British and included more females than males, and it was suggested by the authors that clonal diversity may have been underestimated. Reportedly, close to half of the unique spike-specific TCRs recognized epitopes lying outside the regions that are mutated in the B.1.351 and B.1.1.7 variants.

The sequence came from an adult in good health. The source material was peripheral blood, sampled on day 0 of AZD1222 vaccination. The chain is encoded by TRBV29-1 joined to TRBJ1-1; D gene: possibly TRBD1, on 6 matching bases. The CDR3 amino acid sequence is: CSVAGGLYTEAFF. The sequence in DNA is TGCAGCGTTGCCGGGGGGCTGTACACTGAAGCTTTCTTT.